This T cell receptor beta chain emerged from a study of blood T cell repertoires in COVID-19. Study context: Samples of COVID-19 (acute and convalescent) were obtained from the United States, Italy and Spain. From T cells, B-cell-depleted T cells, or PBMCs came the material, which was cDNA or gDNA.

Looked up from germline, CDR1 is KGHSH and CDR2 is LQKENI. The CDR3 runs 16 residues. The V gene lost 0 bases and the J gene lost 0 bases, with 10 bases spanning the gap. In the source study's methods: Amplification of reference gene primers provided the estimated nucleated cell counts. Sequenced by immunoSEQ multiplex PCR; TCRdb stores in-frame clones only, minus some. The D gene and trimming were derived from the DNA, and the V and J assignments and clone size from that table. Counted here are 180,000 or so clones, around 86% occurring once; the ten biggest clones make up roughly 8.2%. The TCR was taken from a man between 60 and 75 years old with acute or convalescent COVID-19. V gene TRBV18 combines with J gene TRBJ2-3; perhaps TRBD1 as D (6 bases). The sequenced sample consisted of peripheral blood. The CDR3 here is CASSPPQGYSTDTQYF. The CDR3 DNA sequence: TGTGCCAGCTCACCACCCCAGGGGTACAGCACAGATACGCAGTATTTT.